A single sample gave rise to the 11 T cell receptor beta chains below, sequenced in a study of cytomegalovirus exposure and HLA in healthy donors. With 60 Vbeta and 13 Jbeta primers, the PCR was carried out. TCRdb's table, derived via immunoSEQ multiplex PCR, lists solely in-frame clones and lacks some. The sample carries 200,000 to 250,000 clones, 80% to 90% recorded once. The sample was PBMCs. These receptors all stem from a young man in good health and CMV-seronegative.

V usage is TRBV7-2 and J usage is TRBJ2-2, with D hard to call. The germline V and J ends were trimmed by 2 bases and 1 base, with 5 bases remaining between them. CDR1 is SGHTA, CDR2 FQGNSA, per germline. CDR3 length: 14 residues. The CDR3 spells CASSLQVNTGELFF. CDR3 bases: TGTGCCAGCAGCTTACAGGTGAACACCGGGGAGCTGTTTTTT.

J is TRBJ2-1 and V is TRBV5-1, with 13 nucleotides matching TRBD2. This CDR3 region has 18 residues. Germline V CDR1 and CDR2: SGHRS, YFSETQ. Trimming took 0 bases from V and 6 from J; bases not matched to a gene: 9. The CDR3 sequence: CASSLGPFRLAGGNEQFF. CDR3 bases: TGCGCCAGCAGCTTGGGCCCTTTCCGACTAGCGGGGGGCAATGAGCAGTTCTTC.

The V call is TRBV19, the J call TRBJ1-1; 7 bases align to TRBD1. This CDR3 comprises 15 residues. With 1 base clipped from V and 3 bases from J, the junction kept 5 bases outside the gene matches. Germline lookup yields CDR1 LNHDA and CDR2 SQIVND (reference sequence). The CDR3 region is CASSIASTGHTEAFF. CDR3 sequence (DNA): TGTGCCAGTAGTATAGCCTCGACAGGGCACACTGAAGCTTTCTTT.

The J gene is TRBJ2-5, the V gene TRBV28; 8 nucleotides agree with TRBD2. The CDR3 consists of 18 residues. CDR1 is MDHEN, CDR2 SYDVKM, per germline. The V segment lost 3 bases and the J segment 5 bases; nucleotides outside the gene matches: 17. For the CDR3, the DNA is TGTGCCAGCAGTTTTCGGGGGGGTACAGGGAGACGAGGGGAGACCCAGTACTTC. Its protein product is CASSFRGGTGRRGETQYF.

The V call is TRBV5-1, the J call TRBJ2-1, with D possibly being TRBD2 (5 bases). The CDR3 extends over 17 amino acids. Per germline, CDR1 SGHRS and CDR2 YFSETQ. The germline V and J ends were trimmed by 4 bases and 4 bases, with 21 bases remaining between them. The CDR3 region is CASSLYASGSGYNEQFF. CDR3 in DNA: TGCGCCAGCAGCCTTTACGCTTCGGGGTCTGGGTACAATGAGCAGTTCTTC.

The chain couples TRBV28 to TRBJ2-3; 8 nucleotides line up with TRBD2. The germline V gene has CDR1 MDHEN and CDR2 SYDVKM. The junction had 15 bases not matched to a gene; V was cut back by 3 bases and J by 13 bases. CDR3 size: 15 residues. Here the CDR3 DNA reads TGTGCCAGCAGTTTTACCCCAGCGGGGGCCCCCGAGGAGTATTTT. Its translation: CASSFTPAGAPEEYF.

This clone showed up just a few times. The V call is TRBV5-6, the J call TRBJ2-5, with a weak D call TRBD1 (6 bases). The length of the CDR3 is 14 residues. Germline CDR1 is SGHDT and CDR2 is YYEEEE. Trimming took 2 bases from V and 5 from J, leaving 13 bases between them. CDR3 DNA: TGTGCCAGCAGCTTAACGGGACAACCCGAGACCCAGTACTTC. Its translation: CASSLTGQPETQYF.

The V gene is TRBV5-1, the J gene TRBJ2-7, with TRBD1 matching 8 bases. Germline V lookup: CDR1 SGHRS, CDR2 YFSETQ. The CDR3 consists of 14 residues. The V segment lost 5 bases and the J segment 4 bases; nucleotides outside the gene matches: 8. The CDR3 bases are TGCGCCAGCAGTGGACAGGGTGGCAGGTACGAGCAGTACTTC. This translates into CASSGQGGRYEQYF.

CDR3 DNA: TGTGCCAGCAGCCCCGGACAGGGAGGTACTGAAGCTTTCTTT. Translated: CASSPGQGGTEAFF. The chain couples TRBV11-3 to TRBJ1-1; 8 nucleotides agree with TRBD1. Germline-derived CDR1 and CDR2 are SGHNT and YENEEA. This CDR3 is built from 14 residues. V was clipped by 5 bases and J by 5 bases; unmatched bases: 7.

The V gene is TRBV5-1, the J gene TRBJ2-2, with a tentative D call TRBD2 (6 bases). This CDR3 contains 19 residues. Germline values: CDR1 SGHRS, CDR2 YFSETQ. Trimming removed 1 base from V and 0 bases from J, with 19 bases in between. CDR3 nucleotides: TGCGCCAGCAGCTTGAATTTCGCGGGGCCATACGCGAACACCGGGGAGCTGTTTTTT. Its translation: CASSLNFAGPYANTGELFF.

This chain joins TRBV2 and TRBJ1-3; 8 bases match TRBD1. Germline-derived CDR1 and CDR2 are SNHLY and FYNNEI. Trimming removed 4 bases from V and 9 bases from J; junction bases left unmatched: 2. This CDR3 comprises 12 residues. The CDR3 DNA sequence: TGTGCCAGCAGTGGGGACAGGCTCACCATATATTTT. Its protein product is CASSGDRLTIYF.